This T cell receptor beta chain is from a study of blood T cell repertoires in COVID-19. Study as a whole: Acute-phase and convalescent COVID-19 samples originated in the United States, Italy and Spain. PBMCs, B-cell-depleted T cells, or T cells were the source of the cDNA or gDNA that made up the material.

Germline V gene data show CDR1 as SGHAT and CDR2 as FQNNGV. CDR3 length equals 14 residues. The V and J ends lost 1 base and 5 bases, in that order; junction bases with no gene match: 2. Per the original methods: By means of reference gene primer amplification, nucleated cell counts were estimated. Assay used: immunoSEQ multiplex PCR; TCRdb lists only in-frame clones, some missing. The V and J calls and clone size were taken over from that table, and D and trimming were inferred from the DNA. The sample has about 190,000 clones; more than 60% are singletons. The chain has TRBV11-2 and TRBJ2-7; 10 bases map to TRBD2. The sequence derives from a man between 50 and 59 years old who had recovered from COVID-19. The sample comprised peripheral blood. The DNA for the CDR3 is TGTGCCAGCAGCTTAGTCGGACTAGCGGACGAGCAGTACTTC. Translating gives CASSLVGLADEQYF.